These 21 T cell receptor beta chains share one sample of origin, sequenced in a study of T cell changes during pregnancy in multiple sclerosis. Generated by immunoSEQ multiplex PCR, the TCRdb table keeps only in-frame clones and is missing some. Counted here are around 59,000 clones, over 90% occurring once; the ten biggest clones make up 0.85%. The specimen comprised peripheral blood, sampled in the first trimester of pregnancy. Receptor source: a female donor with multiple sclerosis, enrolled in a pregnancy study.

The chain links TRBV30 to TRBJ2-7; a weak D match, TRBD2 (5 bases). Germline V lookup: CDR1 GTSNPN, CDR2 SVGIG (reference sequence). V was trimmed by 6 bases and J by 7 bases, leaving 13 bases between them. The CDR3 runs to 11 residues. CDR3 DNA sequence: TGTGCCTGCCGGAGGTCGGGGGAGCAGTACTTC. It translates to CACRRSGEQYF.

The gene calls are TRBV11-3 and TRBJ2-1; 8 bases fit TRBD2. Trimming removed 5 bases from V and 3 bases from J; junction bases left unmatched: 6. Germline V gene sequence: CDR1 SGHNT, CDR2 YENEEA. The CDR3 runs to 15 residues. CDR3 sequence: CASSRGLASYNEQFF. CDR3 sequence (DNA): TGTGCCAGCAGCCGAGGACTAGCTAGCTACAATGAGCAGTTCTTC.

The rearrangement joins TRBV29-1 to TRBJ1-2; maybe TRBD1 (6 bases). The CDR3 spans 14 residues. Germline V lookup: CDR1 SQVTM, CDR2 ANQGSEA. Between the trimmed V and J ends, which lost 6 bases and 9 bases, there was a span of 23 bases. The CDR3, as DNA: TGCAGCGTATCAGTGGTGGAGGCGGGGGCCCGCTACACCTTC. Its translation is CSVSVVEAGARYTF.

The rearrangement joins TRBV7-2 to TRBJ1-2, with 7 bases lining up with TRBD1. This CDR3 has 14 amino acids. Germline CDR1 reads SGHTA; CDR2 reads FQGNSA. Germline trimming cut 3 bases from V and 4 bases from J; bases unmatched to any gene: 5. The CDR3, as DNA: TGTGCCAGCAGCTTCCGGACAGGATCCTATGGCTACACCTTC. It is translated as CASSFRTGSYGYTF.

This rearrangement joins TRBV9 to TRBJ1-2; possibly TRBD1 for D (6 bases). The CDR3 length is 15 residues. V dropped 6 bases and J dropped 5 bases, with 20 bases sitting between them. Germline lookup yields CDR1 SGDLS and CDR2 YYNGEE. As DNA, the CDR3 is TGTGCCAGCACCGCCGGCCGGGACAACACATATGGCTACACCTTC. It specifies CASTAGRDNTYGYTF.

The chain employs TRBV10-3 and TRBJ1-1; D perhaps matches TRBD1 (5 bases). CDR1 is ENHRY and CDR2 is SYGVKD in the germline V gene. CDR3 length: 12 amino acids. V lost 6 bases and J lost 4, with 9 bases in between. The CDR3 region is CAIRQALTEAFF. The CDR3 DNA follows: TGTGCCATCAGACAGGCCCTCACTGAAGCTTTCTTT.

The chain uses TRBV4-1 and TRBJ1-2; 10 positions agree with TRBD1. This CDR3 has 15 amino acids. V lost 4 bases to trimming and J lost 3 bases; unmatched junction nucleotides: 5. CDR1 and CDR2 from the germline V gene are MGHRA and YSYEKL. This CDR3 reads CASSRGQGGDYGYTF. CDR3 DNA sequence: TGCGCCAGCAGCCGCGGACAGGGGGGAGACTATGGCTACACCTTC.

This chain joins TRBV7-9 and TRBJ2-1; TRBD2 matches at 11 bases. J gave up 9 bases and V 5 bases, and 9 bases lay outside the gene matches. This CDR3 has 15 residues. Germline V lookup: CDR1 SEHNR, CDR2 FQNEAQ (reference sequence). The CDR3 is CASSSSGGALVEQFF. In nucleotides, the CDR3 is TGTGCCAGCAGCAGTAGCGGGGGGGCCTTGGTTGAGCAGTTCTTC. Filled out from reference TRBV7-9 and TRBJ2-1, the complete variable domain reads DTGVSQNPRHKITKRGQNVTFRCDPISEHNRLYWYRQTLGQGPEFLTYFQNEAQLEKSRLLSDRFSAERPKGSFSTLEIQRTEQGDSAMYLCASSSSGGALVEQFFGPGTRLTVL.

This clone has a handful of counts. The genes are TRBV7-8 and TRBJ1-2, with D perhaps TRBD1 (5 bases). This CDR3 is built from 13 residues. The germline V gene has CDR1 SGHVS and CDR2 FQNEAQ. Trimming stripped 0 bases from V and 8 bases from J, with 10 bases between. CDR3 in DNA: TGTGCCAGCAGCTTAGCGGGCCAGGGAGGCTACACCTTC. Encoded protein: CASSLAGQGGYTF.

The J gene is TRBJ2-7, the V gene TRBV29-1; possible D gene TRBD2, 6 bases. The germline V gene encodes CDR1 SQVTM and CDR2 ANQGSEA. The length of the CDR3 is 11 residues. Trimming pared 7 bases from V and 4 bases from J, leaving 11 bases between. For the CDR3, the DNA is TGCAGCGCGGGGGACCGTTACGAGCAGTACTTC. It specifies CSAGDRYEQYF.

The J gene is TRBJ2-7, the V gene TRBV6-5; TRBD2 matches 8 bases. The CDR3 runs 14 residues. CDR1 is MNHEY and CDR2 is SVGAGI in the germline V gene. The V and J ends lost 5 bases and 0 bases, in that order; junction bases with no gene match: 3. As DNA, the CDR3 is TGTGCCAGCAGTCCCGGGACTAGCTCCTACGAGCAGTACTTC. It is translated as CASSPGTSSYEQYF.

The CDR3 is CASSEGEGGGADTQYF. The CDR3 DNA follows: TGTGCCAGCAGTGAGGGAGAAGGCGGGGGGGCAGATACGCAGTATTTT. J is TRBJ2-3 and V is TRBV6-4; 9 nucleotides align to TRBD2. Germline-derived CDR1 and CDR2 are MRHNA and SNTAGT. With 3 bases clipped from V and 4 bases from J, the junction kept 8 bases outside the gene matches. This CDR3 comprises 16 residues.

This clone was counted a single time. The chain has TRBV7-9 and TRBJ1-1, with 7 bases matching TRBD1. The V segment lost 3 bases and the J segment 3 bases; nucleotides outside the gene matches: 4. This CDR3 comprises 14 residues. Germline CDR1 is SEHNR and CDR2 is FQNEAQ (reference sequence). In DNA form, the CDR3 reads TGTGCCAGCAGCTTGGACAGGCAAGACACTGAAGCTTTCTTT. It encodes CASSLDRQDTEAFF.

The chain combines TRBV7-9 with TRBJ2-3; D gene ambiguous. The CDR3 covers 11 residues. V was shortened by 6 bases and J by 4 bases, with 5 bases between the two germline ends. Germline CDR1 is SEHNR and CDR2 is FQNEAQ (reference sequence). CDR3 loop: CASSSSDTQYF. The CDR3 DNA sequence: TGTGCCAGCAGTTCCTCAGATACGCAGTATTTT. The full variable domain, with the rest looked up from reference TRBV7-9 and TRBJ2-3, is DTGVSQNPRHKITKRGQNVTFRCDPISEHNRLYWYRQTLGQGPEFLTYFQNEAQLEKSRLLSDRFSAERPKGSFSTLEIQRTEQGDSAMYLCASSSSDTQYFGPGTRLTVL.

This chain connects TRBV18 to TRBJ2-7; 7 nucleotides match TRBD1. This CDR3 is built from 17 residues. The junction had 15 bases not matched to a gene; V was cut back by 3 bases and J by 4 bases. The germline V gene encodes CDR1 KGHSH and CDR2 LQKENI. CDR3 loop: CASSPNIPGQKPYEQYF. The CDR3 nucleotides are TGTGCCAGCTCACCCAATATTCCGGGACAGAAACCGTACGAGCAGTACTTC.

CDR3 coding DNA: TGTGCCAGCAGCCCGGGACAGGGGGAGGCCTACGAGCAGTACTTC. Translating gives CASSPGQGEAYEQYF. The J gene is TRBJ2-7, the V gene TRBV7-2; 11 bases agree with TRBD1. This CDR3 is built from 15 residues. Germline-derived CDR1 and CDR2 are SGHTA and FQGNSA. The ends lost 5 bases at V and 2 bases at J; junction bases unmatched: 5.

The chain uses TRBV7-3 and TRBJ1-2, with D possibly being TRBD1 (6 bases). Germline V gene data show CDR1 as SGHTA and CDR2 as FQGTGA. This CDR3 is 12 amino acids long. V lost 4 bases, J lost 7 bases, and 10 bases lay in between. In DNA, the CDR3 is TGTGCCAGCAGCTCAGGGGTAGCTGGCTACACCTTC. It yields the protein CASSSGVAGYTF.

The DNA of the CDR3 is TGTGCCAGCAGTTTATTTGGTGGGACAGCGGAGACCCAGTACTTC. Its translation: CASSLFGGTAETQYF. The V gene is TRBV28, the J gene TRBJ2-5, with 7 positions matching TRBD1. J lost 5 bases, V lost 1 base, and 7 bases had no gene match. The length of the CDR3 is 15 residues. From germline, CDR1 is MDHEN and CDR2 SYDVKM.

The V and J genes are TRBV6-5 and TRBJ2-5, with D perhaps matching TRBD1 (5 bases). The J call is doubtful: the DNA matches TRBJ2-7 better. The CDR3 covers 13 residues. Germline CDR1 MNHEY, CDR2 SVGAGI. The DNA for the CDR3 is TGTGCCAGCAGTTATGGGGCCTACTACGAGCAGTACTTC. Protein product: CASSYGAYYEQYF.

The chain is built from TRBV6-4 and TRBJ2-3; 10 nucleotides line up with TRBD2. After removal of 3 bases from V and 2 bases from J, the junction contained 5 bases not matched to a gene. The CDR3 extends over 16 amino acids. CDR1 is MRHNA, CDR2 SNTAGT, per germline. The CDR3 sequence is CASSESSGGATDTQYF. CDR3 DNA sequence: TGTGCCAGCAGTGAATCCAGCGGGGGGGCCACAGATACGCAGTATTTT.

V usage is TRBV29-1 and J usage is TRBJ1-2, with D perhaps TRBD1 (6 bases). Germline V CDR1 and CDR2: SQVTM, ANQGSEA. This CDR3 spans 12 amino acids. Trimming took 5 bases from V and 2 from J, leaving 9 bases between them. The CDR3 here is CSVRQANYGYTF. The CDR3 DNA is TGCAGCGTTCGACAGGCGAACTATGGCTACACCTTC.